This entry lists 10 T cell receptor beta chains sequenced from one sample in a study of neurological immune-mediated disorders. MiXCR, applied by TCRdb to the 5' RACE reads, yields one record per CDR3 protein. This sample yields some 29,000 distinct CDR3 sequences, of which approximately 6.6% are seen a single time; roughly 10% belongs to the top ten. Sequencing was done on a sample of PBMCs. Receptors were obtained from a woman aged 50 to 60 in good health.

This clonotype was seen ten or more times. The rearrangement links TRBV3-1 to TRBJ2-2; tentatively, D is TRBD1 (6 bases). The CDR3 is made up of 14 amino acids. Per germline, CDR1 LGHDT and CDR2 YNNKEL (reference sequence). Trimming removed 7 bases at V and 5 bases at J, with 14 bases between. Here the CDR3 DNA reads TGTGCCAGCACCGCAGGGGAAGGTACCGGGGAGCTGTTTTTT. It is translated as CASTAGEGTGELFF.

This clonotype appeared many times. The CDR3 here is CASSLTSGSYETQYF. CDR3 DNA sequence: TGTGCCAGCAGCTTAACTAGCGGGAGCTACGAGACCCAGTACTTC. V gene TRBV7-9 combines with J gene TRBJ2-5; the match to TRBD2 covers 11 bases. The germline V gene encodes CDR1 SEHNR and CDR2 FQNEAQ (reference sequence). The CDR3 is 15 amino acids. V gave up 2 bases and J gave up 5 bases; unmatched junction bases: 4.

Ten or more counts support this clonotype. The CDR3 region has the DNA TGCGCCAGCAGCAGGGACAGATATCTCACTGAAGCTTTCTTT. It is translated as CASSRDRYLTEAFF. This sequence joins TRBV5-1 and TRBJ1-1; 7 bases are shared with TRBD1. This CDR3 has 14 residues. Trimming at V came to 4 bases and at J to 4 bases, leaving 7 bases not matched to a gene. Germline-derived CDR1 and CDR2 are SGHRS and YFSETQ.

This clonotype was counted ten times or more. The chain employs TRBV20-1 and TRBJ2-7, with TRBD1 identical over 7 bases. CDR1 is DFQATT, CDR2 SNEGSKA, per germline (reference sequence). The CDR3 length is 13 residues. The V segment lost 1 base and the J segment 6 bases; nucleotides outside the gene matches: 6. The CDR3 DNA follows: TGCAGTGCTAGAGGACAGGGCTCTCGCGAGCAGTACTTC. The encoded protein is CSARGQGSREQYF.

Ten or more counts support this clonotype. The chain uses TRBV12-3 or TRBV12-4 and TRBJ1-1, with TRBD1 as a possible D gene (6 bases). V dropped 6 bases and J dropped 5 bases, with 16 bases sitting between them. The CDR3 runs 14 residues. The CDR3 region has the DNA TGTGCCAGCAGGATGGCAGGGGAGGGAACTGAAGCTTTCTTT. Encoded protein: CASRMAGEGTEAFF.

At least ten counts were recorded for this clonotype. In DNA form, the CDR3 reads TGTGCCAGCAGCCAGTCCGTAGACGTAATGAACACTGAAGCTTTCTTT. It translates to CASSQSVDVMNTEAFF. The chain joins TRBV28 to TRBJ1-1, with D uncertain. In germline, CDR1 is MDHEN, CDR2 SYDVKM. V was cut by 6 bases and J by 0 bases, with 17 bases left in between. The CDR3 has 16 amino acids.

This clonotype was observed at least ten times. CDR3 nucleotides: TGTGCCAGCAGCGTCCAGGGGGCATCTGGAAACACCATATATTTT. Amino acid sequence: CASSVQGASGNTIYF. The rearrangement links TRBV9 to TRBJ1-3; 8 bases align to TRBD1. The CDR3 spans 15 residues. After removal of 2 bases from V and 1 base from J, the junction contained 2 bases not matched to a gene. The germline gives CDR1 SGDLS, CDR2 YYNGEE.

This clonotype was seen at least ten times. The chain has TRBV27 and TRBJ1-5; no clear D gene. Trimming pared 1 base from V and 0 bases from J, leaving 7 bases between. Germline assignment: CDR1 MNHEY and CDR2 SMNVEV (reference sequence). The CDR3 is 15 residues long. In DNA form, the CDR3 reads TGTGCCAGCAGTTTATATGCCGGTAGCAATCAGCCCCAGCATTTT. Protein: CASSLYAGSNQPQHF.

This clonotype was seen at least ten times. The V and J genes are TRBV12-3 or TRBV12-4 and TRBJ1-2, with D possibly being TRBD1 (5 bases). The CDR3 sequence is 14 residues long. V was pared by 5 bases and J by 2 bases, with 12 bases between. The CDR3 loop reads CASSLTGGNYGYTF. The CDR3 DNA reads TGTGCCAGCAGTCTAACAGGAGGAAACTATGGCTACACCTTC.

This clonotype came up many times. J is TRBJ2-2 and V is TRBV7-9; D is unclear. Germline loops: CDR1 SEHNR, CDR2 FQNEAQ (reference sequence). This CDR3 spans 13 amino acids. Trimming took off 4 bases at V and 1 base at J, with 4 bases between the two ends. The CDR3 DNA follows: TGTGCCAGCAGCTCTATGAACACCGGGGAGCTGTTTTTT. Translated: CASSSMNTGELFF.